This TCR beta chain was sequenced in a study of glioma-infiltrating T cells after dendritic cell vaccination. Assay: immunoSEQ multiplex PCR; the TCRdb copy retains only in-frame clones and omits some. This table has more than 85,000 clones, approximately 81% appearing once. V was pared by 4 bases and J by 0 bases, with 10 bases between. CDR1 SGHRS and CDR2 YFSETQ come from the germline V gene. CDR3 length: 14 amino acids. The source of this sequence is a human donor with glioblastoma. The sample in question was blood, obtained before dendritic cell vaccination. J is TRBJ1-1 and V is TRBV5-1; a weak D match, TRBD1 (5 bases). The DNA for the CDR3 is TGCGCCAGCAGCGTATCGACAGTGAACACTGAAGCTTTCTTT. Translation gives CASSVSTVNTEAFF.